This entry concerns a single T cell receptor beta chain. This entry is derived from a study of CDR3 diversity in severe acne. One entry per CDR3 protein, called by TCRdb with MiXCR from the PCR reads. The sample records roughly 100,000 distinct CDR3 sequences, 51% being singletons. The origin of this receptor is a male donor with acne. Sequenced: blood.

In nucleotides, the CDR3 is TGCGCCAGCACCCAAGTTGGAGGGGGGGGTTACGAGCAGTACTTC. Amino acid sequence: CASTQVGGGGYEQYF. The chain recombines TRBV10-2 with TRBJ2-7; TRBD2 is a possible D gene (7 bases). V lost 7 bases and J lost 4, with 20 bases in between. CDR3 size: 15 residues. Germline values: CDR1 WSHSY, CDR2 SAAADI.